The clone carrying this T cell receptor (beta chain) was counted a few times. Its antigen remains unknown. Clones were sequenced by immunoSEQ multiplex PCR, and TCRdb holds only the in-frame ones, with some missing. The table has about 17,000 clones, over 65% seen once. The data belong to a study of somatic mutations in cytotoxic T cells in rheumatoid arthritis. The study, taken as a whole, reports: Each of about an eighth of the roughly 60 patients had a largest CD8+ clone that made up more than 20% of CD8+ cells.

Trimming removed 6 bases from V and 6 bases from J, with 12 bases in between. This CDR3 has 12 residues. CDR1 and CDR2 from the germline V gene are SQVTM and ANQGSEA. Sequenced input: CD8+ T cells sorted from blood. V gene TRBV29-1 combines with J gene TRBJ2-1; tentatively, D is TRBD1 (6 bases). This TCR derives from an adult with rheumatoid arthritis. The CDR3 DNA is TGCAGCGTAAAACAGGGCCTCAATGAGCAGTTCTTC. Protein sequence: CSVKQGLNEQFF.